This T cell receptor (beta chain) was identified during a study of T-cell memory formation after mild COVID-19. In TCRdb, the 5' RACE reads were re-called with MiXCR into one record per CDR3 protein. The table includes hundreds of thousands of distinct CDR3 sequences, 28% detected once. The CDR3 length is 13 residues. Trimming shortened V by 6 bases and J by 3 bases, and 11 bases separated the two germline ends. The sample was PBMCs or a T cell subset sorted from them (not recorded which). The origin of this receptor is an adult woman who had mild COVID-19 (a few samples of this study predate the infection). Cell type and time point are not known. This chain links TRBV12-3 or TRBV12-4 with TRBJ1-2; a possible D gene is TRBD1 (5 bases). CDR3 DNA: TGTGCCAGCAGGCCCCAGGGTCACTATGGCTACACCTTC. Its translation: CASRPQGHYGYTF.